This T cell receptor (beta chain) was sequenced during a study of cytomegalovirus exposure and HLA in healthy donors. Study-level findings and limits: Some TCR beta chains (roughly 150 of them) were listed as cytomegalovirus-associated. Presence/absence analyses took donor sequencing depth as roughly uniform. There were some V segments, including TRBV6-2 and TRBV6-3, excluded as indistinguishable.

Use of 60 Vbeta and 13 Jbeta primers characterized the PCR. Profiling relied on immunoSEQ multiplex PCR, and the TCRdb table lists in-frame clones only, not all of them. The table has under 200,000 clones, 60% to 80% seen once. The CDR3 spans 15 residues. Germline V gives CDR1 SGHRS, CDR2 YFSETQ. The junction had 7 bases not matched to a gene; V was cut back by 1 base and J by 5 bases. Remarks on this clone: The antigen remains undetermined. Within the sample, other DNA sequences also encode this same CDR3.

Nominally healthy donors provided the samples, though records likely missed some immune exposures. The TCR sequence derives from a middle-aged woman in good health and CMV-seropositive. Sequencing was carried out using PBMCs. The chain couples TRBV5-1 to TRBJ1-1; TRBD1 aligns across 8 bases. The CDR3 nucleotides read TGCGCCAGCAGCTTGCGACAGGGGTTAGGGACTGAAGCTTTCTTT. Its translation is CASSLRQGLGTEAFF.